This T cell receptor (beta chain) was sequenced in a study of blood T cell repertoires in COVID-19. Study background: From T cells, B-cell-depleted T cells, or PBMCs came the material, which was cDNA or gDNA.

Per the study methods: Using reference gene primer amplification, nucleated cell counts were estimated. Profiling relied on immunoSEQ multiplex PCR, and the TCRdb table lists in-frame clones only, not all of them. Clone size and V and J calls were adopted from that table, with D and trimming inferred from the DNA. The sample records roughly 30,000 clones, 70% to 90% being singletons. Germline CDR1 reads GTSNPN; CDR2 reads SVGIG (reference sequence). This CDR3 contains 16 residues. V was trimmed by 3 bases and J by 5 bases, leaving 22 bases between them. Sequencing used peripheral blood. The chain links TRBV30 to TRBJ1-2, with D perhaps TRBD1 (5 bases). The receptor was derived from a human donor in a cohort sampled during active COVID-19. CDR3 sequence: CAWRRQGGERWYGYTF. The CDR3 DNA reads as TGTGCCTGGAGGAGGCAGGGCGGGGAGAGGTGGTATGGCTACACCTTC.